The sequence of this T cell receptor (beta chain) was determined in a study of cytomegalovirus exposure and HLA in healthy donors. Study-wide background: The 120 validation repertoires, a later analysis reported, used the same platform as the 600 to 850 repertoires from the first cohort.

Broader study findings: The study found most TCR sequences rare, yet found some public TCRs in many donors. One later analysis, an examination of the 120 validation repertoires, found that first-cohort TCR clusters tended to co-occur in them.

This CDR3 is built from 14 residues. Germline-derived CDR1 and CDR2 are MNHNS and SASEGT. With 2 bases removed from V and 2 bases from J, the gap between germline ends came to 10 bases. The assay was immunoSEQ multiplex PCR, and TCRdb's table has in-frame clones only and misses some. The repertoire consists of about 98,000 clones, with 70% to 90% occurring once and the leading ten covering roughly 4.3%. This clone showed up just a few times. Its cognate antigen is unknown. Donors came from a validation cohort of fewer than 150 subjects, distinct from the first 666-subject cohort. This sequence was found in a woman aged 25-40 years in good health and CMV-seronegative. The material sequenced was PBMCs. The rearrangement joins TRBV6-1 to TRBJ2-7; possibly TRBD2 for D (5 bases). CDR3 coding DNA: TGTGCCAGCAGTGAATTTGTGCGGGCCTACGAGCAGTACTTC. Protein product: CASSEFVRAYEQYF.